This T cell receptor beta chain was sequenced for a study of glioma-infiltrating T cells. Study observations and caveats: Only very few CDR3 sequences appeared in both tissue and blood. Tissue-blood divergence was below expectation in non-neoplastic patients, above in gliomas.

Comments on this clonotype: Its cognate antigen is unknown.

Amplification of TCR alpha and beta CDR3 regions from RNA used iRepertoire nested multiplex PCR. TCRdb itself ran the multiplex PCR reads through MiXCR, one entry per CDR3 protein. Counted here are 150,000 to 200,000 distinct CDR3 sequences, around 40% occurring once; the ten biggest clones make up roughly 5.2%. This TCR was recovered from a human donor with low-grade glioma or glioblastoma, undergoing nonglioma brain surgery, or in good health (not recorded which). Sequencing was done on a sample of glioma tissue, nonneoplastic brain tissue, or PBMCs (not recorded which).

The DNA of the CDR3 is TGTGCCAGCAGCCAAGAGGACTTTCGAGCCTACGAGCAGTACTTC. It translates to CASSQEDFRAYEQYF. The rearrangement joins TRBV14 to TRBJ2-7; D might be TRBD2 (5 bases). The CDR3 has 15 residues. V dropped 0 bases and J dropped 2 bases, with 11 bases sitting between them. Per the germline V gene, CDR1 is SGHDN and CDR2 is FVKESK.